These T cell receptor beta chains were read from a single sample in a study of graft-versus-host responses after intestinal transplantation. Using immunoSEQ multiplex PCR, the repertoire was profiled, and TCRdb retains in-frame clones only, with some absent. The repertoire consists of 55,000 to 85,000 clones, with about 90% occurring once and the leading ten covering around 2.7%. What these receptors recognize is not known. The starting material was unstimulated CD8+ T cells sorted from spleen or lymph node cells, obtained before intestinal transplant. Every receptor here comes from a human donor who received an intestinal transplant. Each CDR3 is given without its conserved first and last residue. The D gene is left open where the match is weak. Where a row states a size, it is once, few, many or the class of an expanded clone; other rows omit it.

length,J,D,V,size,CDR3
13,TRBJ2-1,TRBD2,TRBV6-1,once,ASSESPSSGNEQF
17,TRBJ2-1,TRBD2,TRBV27,NA,ASRPSIFVAGGPLNEQF
14,TRBJ2-3,TRBD1,TRBV9,NA,ASNQEGGVSTDTQY
13,TRBJ2-1,NA,TRBV9,NA,ASSGRDSSYNEQF
15,TRBJ2-2,NA,TRBV5-1,NA,ASSQTGSRSNTGELF
14,TRBJ2-2,NA,TRBV15,NA,ATSEGVPRGTGELF
11,TRBJ1-4,NA,TRBV2,NA,ASFGQGREKLF
15,TRBJ1-1,NA,TRBV5-1,NA,ASSFGLLEGRDTEAF
14,TRBJ2-2,NA,TRBV5-6,NA,ASSLEGRGLPGELF
12,TRBJ1-1,NA,TRBV4-1,once,ASSQKTGNTEAF
9,TRBJ2-7,NA,TRBV6-1,NA,ASSDSYEQY
11,TRBJ1-2,NA,TRBV28,NA,ASSLYPLYGYT
15,TRBJ2-1,TRBD2,TRBV2,NA,ASRTSGGPSSYNEQF
13,TRBJ2-7,TRBD2,TRBV27,once,ASSFSGRPLDEQY
13,TRBJ2-7,NA,TRBV6-5,once,ASRINFRGIHEQY
13,TRBJ2-7,TRBD2,TRBV7-9,NA,ASSPTSGSLFEQY
13,TRBJ2-2,NA,TRBV4-2,once,ASSQAGAITGELF
13,TRBJ1-2,TRBD1,TRBV4-1,NA,ASSQVSRGLDGYT
14,TRBJ2-7,TRBD2,TRBV4-2,NA,ASSQGALAPTYEQY
13,TRBJ1-4,NA,TRBV5-1,NA,ASSLDRTDNEKLF
16,TRBJ1-3,NA,TRBV9,NA,ASTTGSGTALSGNTIY
18,TRBJ2-5,NA,TRBV11-3,NA,ASSLRVDPKAGDRGETQY
9,TRBJ1-2,NA,TRBV25-1,once,ASNTGGGYT
13,TRBJ1-1,NA,TRBV6-1,NA,ASSETWGRATEAF
11,TRBJ1-2,NA,TRBV28,NA,ASTLRRGNGYT
11,TRBJ2-7,TRBD1,TRBV11-2,once,ASSPGQVYEQY
12,TRBJ1-2,TRBD1,TRBV27,NA,ASSLGTGDYGYT
13,TRBJ2-7,NA,TRBV29-1,NA,SAGTGRTTPYEQY
11,TRBJ2-7,TRBD2,TRBV27,NA,ASSQGTSHEQY
13,TRBJ2-5,NA,TRBV2,NA,ASSERLRVIETQY
16,TRBJ2-3,TRBD2,TRBV28,NA,ASSRDRAGWVYTDTQY
12,TRBJ1-2,TRBD1,TRBV7-9,NA,ASSPDRVNYGYT
13,TRBJ1-2,NA,TRBV6-6,NA,ASSYLQGSNYGYT
11,TRBJ1-1,NA,TRBV6-6,once,ASRQGWNTEAF
13,TRBJ2-2,NA,TRBV27,NA,ASSLSGTNTGELF
13,TRBJ2-1,NA,TRBV9,NA,ASSVGDPAYNEQF
14,TRBJ2-3,NA,TRBV7-9,once,ASYQNRGTSTDTQY
12,TRBJ2-5,TRBD2,TRBV7-7,NA,ATRDYKYQETQY
12,TRBJ1-5,TRBD1,TRBV19,NA,ASSIGDRNQPQH
14,TRBJ2-1,TRBD2,TRBV27,NA,ASSLVAGGSYNEQF
12,TRBJ2-1,NA,TRBV2,NA,ASMGRSSYNEQF
11,TRBJ2-7,NA,TRBV5-1,NA,ASSLDRIYEQY
15,TRBJ2-7,NA,TRBV7-8,NA,ASSLPSTGTPSYEQY
13,TRBJ1-2,NA,TRBV5-1,NA,ASSLVRGEDYGYT
13,TRBJ1-2,NA,TRBV6-5,NA,ASSYGAGADYGYT
13,TRBJ2-3,NA,TRBV4-1,NA,ASSLDGVETDTQY
8,TRBJ2-1,NA,TRBV20-1,NA,SARDPREF
10,TRBJ2-1,NA,TRBV27,NA,ASGQGRAEQF
13,TRBJ2-1,TRBD2,TRBV9,NA,ASSDDGRASNEQF
13,TRBJ2-1,NA,TRBV9,NA,ASSVAGGWNNEQF
12,TRBJ2-5,TRBD1,TRBV5-1,NA,ASSLVGQKETQY
12,TRBJ2-7,TRBD1,TRBV27,NA,ASSPIPTGNEQY
14,TRBJ1-6,TRBD1,TRBV4-1,NA,ASSQYPGQPNSPLH
15,TRBJ2-1,NA,TRBV19,NA,ASSQLASPEGANEQF
13,TRBJ2-7,TRBD1,TRBV7-6,NA,ASSLAPGTDYEQY
14,TRBJ1-5,TRBD1,TRBV6-1,NA,ASSGMTGVSNQPQH
16,TRBJ1-2,NA,TRBV9,NA,ASSADPWRGDSNYGYT
13,TRBJ2-7,TRBD2,TRBV13,NA,ASSSKREGTLEQY
13,TRBJ2-7,TRBD2,TRBV11-2,once,ASSLVAGGSYEQY